One and the same sample provided the 20 T cell receptor beta chains below, sequenced in a study of regulatory T cells in long-lasting Graves disease. Noted time point: persistent/refractory GD, antithyroid drugs over 5 years with positive TRAb. RNA isolated from PBMCs was used to make the TCR library. Investigators prepared the TCR beta libraries by applying iRepertoire HTBI primers and Arm-PCR of CDR3 regions. TCRdb re-analysed the multiplex PCR reads in MiXCR, keeping a single row per CDR3 protein. The table records more than 650,000 distinct CDR3 sequences, about 30% of them present only once. Specimen: peripheral blood mononuclear cells (PBMCs), collected when the disease was refractory, from a patient treated with antithyroid drugs. The origin of the receptors is a female donor with Graves disease.

The V call is TRBV24-1, the J call TRBJ1-2; TRBD1 might be the D (5 bases). V was shortened by 4 bases and J by 8 bases, with 10 bases between the two germline ends. The germline V gene encodes CDR1 KGHDR and CDR2 SFDVKD. The CDR3 runs 12 residues. The CDR3 DNA reads as TGTGCCACCAGTGAGTCGGGGCACGGCTACACCTTC. Translation: CATSESGHGYTF.

In the case of this clonotype: A much larger clone sits a single nucleotide away, making a read error possible. This sequence joins TRBV5-5 and TRBJ2-5; 9 bases map to TRBD1. J gave up 3 bases and V 4 bases, and 4 bases lay outside the gene matches. Per germline, CDR1 SGHKS and CDR2 YYEKEE (reference sequence). The CDR3 totals 14 residues. CDR3 sequence: CASSHRTGEETQYF. The DNA of the CDR3 is TGTGCCAGCAGCCACCGGACAGGGGAAGAGACCCAGTACTTC.

The genes are TRBV20-1 and TRBJ1-1; D is perhaps TRBD1 (5 bases). The ends were cut back, 3 bases at V and 7 bases at J, with 15 bases in the middle. The CDR3 is 13 residues long. Per the germline V gene, CDR1 is DFQATT and CDR2 is SNEGSKA (reference sequence). The CDR3 coding sequence is TGCAGTGCTAGGGCTACAGGAGGCATTGAAGCTTTCTTT. It yields the protein CSARATGGIEAFF.

The chain uses TRBV29-1 and TRBJ1-2; D perhaps matches TRBD1 (5 bases). Trimming took off 4 bases at V and 8 bases at J, with 11 bases between the two ends. The germline V gene encodes CDR1 SQVTM and CDR2 ANQGSEA. The CDR3 is made up of 11 amino acids. CDR3 coding DNA: TGCAGCGTTGGACAGAGTCTAGGCTACACCTTC. It codes for CSVGQSLGYTF. Together with reference TRBV29-1 and TRBJ1-2, the CDR3 gives the full variable domain: SAVISQKPSRDICQRGTSLTIQCQVDSQVTMMFWYRQQPGQSLTLIATANQGSEATYESGFVIDKFPISRPNLTFSTLTVSNMSPEDSSIYLCSVGQSLGYTFGSGTRLTVV.

The sample holds a few counts of this clonotype. This chain uses TRBV6-2 or TRBV6-3 with TRBJ2-2; TRBD2 matches 13 bases. Germline lookup yields CDR1 MNHEY and CDR2 SVGEGT. V lost 2 bases, J lost 9 bases, and 6 bases stayed unmatched. The CDR3 is 16 amino acids. The DNA for the CDR3 is TGTGCCAGCAGTTACCGGACTAGCGGGAGAGAAAGGGAGCTGTTTTTT. Its translation: CASSYRTSGRERELFF.

The chain carries TRBV24-1 and TRBJ1-2, with D unresolved. CDR1 and CDR2 (germline): KGHDR, SFDVKD. V was trimmed by 4 bases and J by 4 bases, leaving 9 bases between them. The CDR3 extends over 13 amino acids. The CDR3 DNA reads TGTGCCACCAGTGACGCCGGGGTCTATGGCTACACCTTC. Amino acids: CATSDAGVYGYTF.

In this sample, this clonotype turned up a few times. The chain has TRBV7-2 and TRBJ1-1; D unclear. The CDR3 is 15 amino acids. The V end lost 2 bases, the J end lost 1 base, and 11 bases lay between the germline ends. Per the germline V gene, CDR1 is SGHTA and CDR2 is FQGNSA. CDR3 nucleotide sequence: TGTGCCAGCAGCTTATCGATCCACAGGAACACTGAAGCTTTCTTT. Protein sequence: CASSLSIHRNTEAFF.

This clonotype showed up many times. CDR3 region: CSARTGGSNQPQHF. The CDR3 bases are TGCAGTGCTAGGACAGGGGGTAGCAATCAGCCCCAGCATTTT. This rearrangement joins TRBV20-1 to TRBJ1-5; 9 nucleotides align to TRBD1. The CDR3 length is 14 residues. Unmatched junction bases numbered 0, after V lost 3 bases and J lost 0 bases. CDR1 DFQATT and CDR2 SNEGSKA come from the germline V gene (reference sequence).

This clonotype was picked up a small number of times. The chain's CDR3 is CASTDRGEYTEAFF. CDR3 sequence (DNA): TGTGCCAGTACCGACAGGGGGGAGTACACTGAAGCTTTCTTT. The rearrangement joins TRBV19 to TRBJ1-1; 9 positions agree with TRBD1. The V segment lost 7 bases and the J segment 3 bases; nucleotides outside the gene matches: 6. CDR1 is LNHDA and CDR2 is SQIVND in the germline V gene (reference sequence). The length of the CDR3 is 14 residues. The whole variable domain, filled in from reference TRBV19 and TRBJ1-1, reads DGGITQSPKYLFRKEGQNVTLSCEQNLNHDAMYWYRQDPGQGLRLIYYSQIVNDFQKGDIAEGYSVSREKKESFPLTVTSAQKNPTAFYLCASTDRGEYTEAFFGQGTRLTVV.

The chain recombines TRBV4-1 with TRBJ2-7, with a weak D call TRBD1 (6 bases). Germline-derived CDR1 and CDR2 are MGHRA and YSYEKL. Trimming removed 2 bases at V and 6 bases at J, with 17 bases between. This CDR3 contains 15 residues. The CDR3 loop reads CASSQTGHLGGEQYF. As DNA, the CDR3 is TGCGCCAGCAGCCAAACGGGACACCTTGGGGGCGAGCAGTACTTC.

The chain is built from TRBV25-1 and TRBJ2-4; possibly TRBD2 for D (8 bases). This CDR3 comprises 17 residues. Germline CDR1 MGHDK, CDR2 SYGVNS. V lost 8 bases, J lost 2 bases, and 22 bases lay in between. The CDR3 DNA reads as TGTGCCAGCGTCGGGAGGGGGCAGGGGGAAACCAAAAACATTCAGTACTTC. It translates to CASVGRGQGETKNIQYF.

This clonotype was picked up a small number of times. The chain joins TRBV11-1 to TRBJ2-3, with D tentatively TRBD1 or TRBD2 (6 bases each). Germline CDR1 reads SGHAT; CDR2 reads FQDESV (reference sequence). Deletions cut 4 bases from V and 6 bases from J, with 20 bases between. CDR3 size: 16 residues. The CDR3 DNA reads TGTGCCAGCAGCTCTGGACAAGGGGGGTCCTCGGATACGCAGTATTTT. Amino acid sequence: CASSSGQGGSSDTQYF.

Of note for this clonotype: Compared with germline, one end of the junction differs, possibly owing to a read error. V is TRBV6-1 and J is TRBJ1-1; 8 bases agree with TRBD1. The CDR3 is made up of 16 amino acids. Germline CDR1 and CDR2: MNHNS and SASEGT. The chain's CDR3 is CASSEVKSGGRAEAFF. The CDR3 DNA reads TGTGCCAGCAGCGAAGTTAAATCAGGGGGCAGAGCTGAAGCTTTCTTT.

This rearrangement joins TRBV5-4 to TRBJ2-5; D ambiguous. Germline CDR1 reads SGHNT; CDR2 reads YYREEE (reference sequence). CDR3 size: 12 residues. Trimming took 3 bases from V and 7 from J, leaving 10 bases between them. CDR3 region: CASSSQSGTQYF. CDR3 coding DNA: TGTGCCAGCAGCTCCCAGTCAGGGACCCAGTACTTC.

The rearrangement joins TRBV5-4 to TRBJ1-1; weak D call: TRBD1 (5 bases). This CDR3 is built from 15 residues. With 2 bases removed from V and 1 base from J, the gap between germline ends came to 12 bases. Germline loops: CDR1 SGHNT, CDR2 YYREEE (reference sequence). CDR3 sequence: CASSFDRGGNTEAFF. The CDR3 DNA is TGTGCCAGCAGCTTTGATAGGGGAGGGAACACTGAAGCTTTCTTT.

In this sample, this clonotype turned up a few times. The chain employs TRBV28 and TRBJ1-3; D not certain. The CDR3 spans 13 residues. The germline V gene has CDR1 MDHEN and CDR2 SYDVKM. The V and J ends lost 0 bases and 4 bases respectively, with 4 bases between them. This chain's CDR3 is CASSLWRGNTIYF. CDR3 bases: TGTGCCAGCAGTTTATGGAGGGGAAACACCATATATTTT.

This chain links TRBV20-1 with TRBJ1-1; weak D call: TRBD1 (5 bases). V was clipped by 3 bases and J by 4 bases, with 12 bases between them. Germline V gene data show CDR1 as DFQATT and CDR2 as SNEGSKA (reference sequence). This CDR3 has 13 residues. The CDR3 here is CSASWGRATEAFF. The CDR3 nucleotides are TGCAGTGCTAGCTGGGGCAGGGCCACTGAAGCTTTCTTT.

This clonotype was counted at least ten times. J is TRBJ1-1 and V is TRBV12-3 or TRBV12-4; 9 nucleotides align to TRBD1. The length of the CDR3 is 14 residues. V was clipped by 5 bases and J by 4 bases; unmatched bases: 5. The CDR3 here is CASSPRQGGTEAFF. CDR3 nucleotide sequence: TGTGCCAGCAGTCCCAGACAGGGGGGCACTGAAGCTTTCTTT.

In this sample, this clonotype turned up many times. The chain combines TRBV6-1 with TRBJ1-4; D not certain. CDR1 MNHNS and CDR2 SASEGT come from the germline V gene. V lost 6 bases, J lost 4 bases, and 6 bases lay in between. This CDR3 spans 12 amino acids. CDR3 region: CASRVHNEKLFF. The CDR3 bases are TGTGCCAGCAGGGTCCATAATGAAAAACTGTTTTTT.

This clonotype has just a few counts. The CDR3 coding sequence is TGTGCCAGCAGCTTAGGTCCTAGCGGGACCGCCGGGGACCAGTACTTC. Protein: CASSLGPSGTAGDQYF. This chain joins TRBV7-2 and TRBJ2-5; TRBD2 matches 9 bases. This CDR3 spans 16 amino acids. V shed 1 base and J 10 bases; nucleotides not matched to a gene: 13. Germline V gene data show CDR1 as SGHTA and CDR2 as FQGNSA.